This T cell receptor (beta chain) was captured by sequencing in a study of beta chain features in type 1 diabetes. Study at large: Patients and healthy donors were similar in age, gender and cell yields. Study-level results: Researchers cautioned that cDNA sequencing could over-represent cells with high TCR expression. People with Type 1 diabetes carried modestly yet significantly shorter TCRB CDR3s in all four CD4+ subsets. Naive, central memory and Treg TCRB repertoires seemed to resemble each other more closely in patients than they did in healthy donors.

This clone has just a few counts. Its antigen is unidentified. Investigators reverse transcribed all isolated RNA, so they sequenced expressed TCRB transcripts. Read counts averaged around 3.6 million for samples of naive, central memory and regulatory T cells. Here immunoSEQ multiplex PCR was the method, and the copy in TCRdb shows in-frame clones only, minus some. Among 95,000 to 150,000 clones listed, less than 20% were seen once. V was clipped by 2 bases and J by 9 bases; unmatched bases: 6. This CDR3 comprises 15 residues. Germline V CDR1 and CDR2: KGHSH, LQKENI. This TCR was recovered from a man aged 30 to 45 with type 1 diabetes. The sequenced material came from central memory CD4+ T cells from blood. V usage is TRBV18 and J usage is TRBJ2-1; TRBD1 agrees at 11 bases. As DNA, the CDR3 is TGTGCCAGCTCACCAGGACAGGGGGCTGCGACTGAGCAGTTCTTC. Its translation is CASSPGQGAATEQFF.